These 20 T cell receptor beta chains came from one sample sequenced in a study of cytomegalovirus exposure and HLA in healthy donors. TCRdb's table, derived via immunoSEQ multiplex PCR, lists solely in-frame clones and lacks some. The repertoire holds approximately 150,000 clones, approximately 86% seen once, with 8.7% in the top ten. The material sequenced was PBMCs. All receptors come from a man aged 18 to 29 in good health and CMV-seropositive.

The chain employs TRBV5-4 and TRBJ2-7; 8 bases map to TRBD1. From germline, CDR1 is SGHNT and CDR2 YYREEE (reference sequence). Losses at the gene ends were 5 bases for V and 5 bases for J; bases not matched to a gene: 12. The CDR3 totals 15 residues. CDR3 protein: CASRPAQGAVNEQYF. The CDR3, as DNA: TGTGCCAGCAGACCGGCCCAGGGGGCGGTAAACGAGCAGTACTTC.

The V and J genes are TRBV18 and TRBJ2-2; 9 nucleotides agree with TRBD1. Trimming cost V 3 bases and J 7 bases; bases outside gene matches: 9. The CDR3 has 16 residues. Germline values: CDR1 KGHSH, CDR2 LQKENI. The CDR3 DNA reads TGTGCCAGCTCACCCATGATTGGACAGGGGTTCGGGGAGCTGTTTTTT. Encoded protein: CASSPMIGQGFGELFF.

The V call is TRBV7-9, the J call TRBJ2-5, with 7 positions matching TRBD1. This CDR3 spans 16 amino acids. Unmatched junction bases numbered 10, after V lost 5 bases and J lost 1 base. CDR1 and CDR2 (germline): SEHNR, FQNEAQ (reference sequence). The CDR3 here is CASSLGQAPIQETQYF. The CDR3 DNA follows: TGTGCCAGCAGCCTCGGACAGGCGCCTATCCAAGAGACCCAGTACTTC.

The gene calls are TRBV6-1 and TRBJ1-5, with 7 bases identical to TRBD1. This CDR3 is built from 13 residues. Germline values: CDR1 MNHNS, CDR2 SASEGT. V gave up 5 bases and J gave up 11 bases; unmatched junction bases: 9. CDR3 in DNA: TGTGCCAGCAGTTTAACAGGGGTTAGAGCCCAGCATTTT. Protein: CASSLTGVRAQHF.

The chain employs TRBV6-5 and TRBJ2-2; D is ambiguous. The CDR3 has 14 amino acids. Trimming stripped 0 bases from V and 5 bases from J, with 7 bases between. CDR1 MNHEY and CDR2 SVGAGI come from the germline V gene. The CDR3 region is CASSYSRYTGELFF. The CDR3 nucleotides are TGTGCCAGCAGTTACTCGCGCTATACCGGGGAGCTGTTTTTT.

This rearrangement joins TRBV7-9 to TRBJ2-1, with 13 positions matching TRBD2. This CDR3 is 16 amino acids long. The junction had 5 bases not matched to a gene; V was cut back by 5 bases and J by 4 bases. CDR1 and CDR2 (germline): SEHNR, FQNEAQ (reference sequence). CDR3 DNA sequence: TGTGCCAGCAGCCAGGGACTAGCGGGGACATACAATGAGCAGTTCTTC. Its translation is CASSQGLAGTYNEQFF.

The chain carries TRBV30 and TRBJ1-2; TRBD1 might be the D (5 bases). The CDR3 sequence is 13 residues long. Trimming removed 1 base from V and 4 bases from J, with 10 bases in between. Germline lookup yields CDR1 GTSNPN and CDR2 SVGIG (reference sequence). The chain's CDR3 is CAWSGGGVYGYTF. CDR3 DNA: TGTGCCTGGAGTGGCGGGGGGGTCTATGGCTACACCTTC.

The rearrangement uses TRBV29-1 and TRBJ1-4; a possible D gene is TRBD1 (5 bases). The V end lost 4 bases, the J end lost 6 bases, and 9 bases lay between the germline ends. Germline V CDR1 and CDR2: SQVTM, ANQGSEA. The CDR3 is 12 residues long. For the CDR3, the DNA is TGCAGCGTTGTGGCGGGGGATGAAAAACTGTTTTTT. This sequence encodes CSVVAGDEKLFF.

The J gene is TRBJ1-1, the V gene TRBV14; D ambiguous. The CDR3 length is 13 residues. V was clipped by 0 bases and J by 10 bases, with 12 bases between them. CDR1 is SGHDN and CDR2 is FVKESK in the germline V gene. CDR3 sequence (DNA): TGTGCCAGCAGCCAAGATCGGAGGGATGGAGCTTTCTTT. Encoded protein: CASSQDRRDGAFF.

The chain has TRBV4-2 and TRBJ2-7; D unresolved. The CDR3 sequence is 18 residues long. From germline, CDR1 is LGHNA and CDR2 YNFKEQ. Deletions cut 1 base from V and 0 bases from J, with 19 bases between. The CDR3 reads CASSQASSGGGSSYEQYF. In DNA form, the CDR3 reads TGTGCCAGCAGCCAAGCCTCGTCGGGTGGCGGATCCTCCTACGAGCAGTACTTC.

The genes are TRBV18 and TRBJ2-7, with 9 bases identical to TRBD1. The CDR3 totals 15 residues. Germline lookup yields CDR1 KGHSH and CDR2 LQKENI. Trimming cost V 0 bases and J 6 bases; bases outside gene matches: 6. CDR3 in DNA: TGTGCCAGCTCACCACCGAGGACAGGGGTTTCCGAGCAGTACTTC. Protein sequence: CASSPPRTGVSEQYF.

CDR3 coding DNA: TGTGCCAGCAGCCCCTACCCGGGACAGGGGGCGGATGGCTACACCTTC. This translates into CASSPYPGQGADGYTF. The genes are TRBV7-9 and TRBJ1-2; 12 nucleotides agree with TRBD1. This CDR3 is built from 16 residues. Germline V gene lookup returns CDR1 SEHNR and CDR2 FQNEAQ (reference sequence). Trimming took 5 bases from V and 6 from J; bases not matched to a gene: 10.

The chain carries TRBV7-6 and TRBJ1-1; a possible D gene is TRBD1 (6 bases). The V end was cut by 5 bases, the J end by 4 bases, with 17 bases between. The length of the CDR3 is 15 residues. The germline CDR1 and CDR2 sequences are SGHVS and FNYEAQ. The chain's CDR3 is CASSLGGGRGTEAFF. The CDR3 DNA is TGTGCCAGCAGCCTAGGGGGGGGAAGGGGCACTGAAGCTTTCTTT.

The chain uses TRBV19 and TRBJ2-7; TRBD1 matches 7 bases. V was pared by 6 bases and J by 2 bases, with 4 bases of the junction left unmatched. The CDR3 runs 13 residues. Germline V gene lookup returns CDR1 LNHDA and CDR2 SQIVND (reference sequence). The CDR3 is CASSDRAAYEQYF. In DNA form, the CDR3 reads TGTGCCAGTAGCGACAGGGCGGCCTACGAGCAGTACTTC.

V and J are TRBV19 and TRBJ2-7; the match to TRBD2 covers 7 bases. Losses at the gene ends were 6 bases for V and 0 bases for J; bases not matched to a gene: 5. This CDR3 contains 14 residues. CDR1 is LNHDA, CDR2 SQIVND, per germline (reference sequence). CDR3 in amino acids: CASSRGGSSYEQYF. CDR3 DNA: TGTGCCAGTAGCCGCGGGGGATCCTCCTACGAGCAGTACTTC.

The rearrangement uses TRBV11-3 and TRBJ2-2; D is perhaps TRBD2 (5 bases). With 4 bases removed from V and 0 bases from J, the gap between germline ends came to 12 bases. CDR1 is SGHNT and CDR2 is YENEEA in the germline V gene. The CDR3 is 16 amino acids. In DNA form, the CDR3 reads TGTGCCAGCAGCTCATCGAGGGCATCGAACACCGGGGAGCTGTTTTTT. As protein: CASSSSRASNTGELFF.

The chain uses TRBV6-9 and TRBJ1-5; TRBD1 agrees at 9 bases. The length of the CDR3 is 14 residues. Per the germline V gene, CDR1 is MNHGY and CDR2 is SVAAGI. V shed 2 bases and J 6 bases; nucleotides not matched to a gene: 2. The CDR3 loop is CASSYRTGAQPQHF. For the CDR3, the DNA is TGTGCCAGCAGTTATAGGACAGGGGCTCAGCCCCAGCATTTT.

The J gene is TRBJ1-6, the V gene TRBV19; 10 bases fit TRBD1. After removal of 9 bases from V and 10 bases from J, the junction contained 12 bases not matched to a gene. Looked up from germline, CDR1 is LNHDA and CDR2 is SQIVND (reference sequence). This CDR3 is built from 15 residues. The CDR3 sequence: CASSPTGGMLSPLHF. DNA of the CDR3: TGTGCCAGCAGCCCGACAGGGGGCATGCTGTCACCCCTCCACTTT.

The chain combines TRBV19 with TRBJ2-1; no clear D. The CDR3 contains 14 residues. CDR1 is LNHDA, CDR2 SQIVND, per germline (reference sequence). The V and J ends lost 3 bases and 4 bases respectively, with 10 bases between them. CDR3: CASSIGGWYNEQFF. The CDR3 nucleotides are TGTGCCAGTAGTATTGGCGGATGGTACAATGAGCAGTTCTTC.

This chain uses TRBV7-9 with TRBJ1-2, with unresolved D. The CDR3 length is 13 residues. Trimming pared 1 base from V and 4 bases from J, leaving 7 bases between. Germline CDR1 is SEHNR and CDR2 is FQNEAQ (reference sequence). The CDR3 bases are TGTGCCAGCAGCTTAGGGGCAGCCTATGGCTACACCTTC. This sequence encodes CASSLGAAYGYTF.